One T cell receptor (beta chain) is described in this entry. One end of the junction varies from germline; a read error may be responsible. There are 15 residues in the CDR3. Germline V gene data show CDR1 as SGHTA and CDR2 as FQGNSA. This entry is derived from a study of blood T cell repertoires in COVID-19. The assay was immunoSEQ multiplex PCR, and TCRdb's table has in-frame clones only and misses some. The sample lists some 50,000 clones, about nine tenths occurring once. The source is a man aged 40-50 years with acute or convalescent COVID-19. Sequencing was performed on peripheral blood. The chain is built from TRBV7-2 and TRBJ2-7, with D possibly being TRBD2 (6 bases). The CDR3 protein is CASTLAGGKKYEQYF. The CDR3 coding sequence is TGTGCCAGCACCTTAGCTGGCGGGAAGAAATACGAGCAGTACTTC.